This record concerns one T cell receptor beta chain sequence. Its antigen is undetermined. This sample is drawn from a study of blood T cells in healthy people across ages. Findings and limits, study-wide: Long-lived donors carried more naive CD4+ cells and greater diversity than aged donors.

Healthy Caucasian individuals from Russia aged about 6 to 95 were enrolled as donors. Donors gave 9 to 10 milliliters of peripheral blood apiece. A second PCR of about 7 to 12 cycles used a sample-barcoded 5' primer and a J-beta primer mix. TCRdb reanalysed the 5' RACE reads using MiXCR and keeps one entry per CDR3 protein. The sample has about 900,000 distinct CDR3 sequences, about 44% seen once. The CDR3 is made up of 11 amino acids. Germline-derived CDR1 and CDR2 are MDHEN and SYDVKM. V lost 4 bases and J lost 8, with 8 bases in between. This chain uses TRBV28 with TRBJ1-1; D not resolved. Sequencing was carried out using blood. The clonotype was recovered from a man aged 30-40 years in good health. CDR3 sequence: CASSSQLEAFF. The CDR3, as DNA: TGTGCCAGCAGTTCCCAATTGGAAGCTTTCTTT.